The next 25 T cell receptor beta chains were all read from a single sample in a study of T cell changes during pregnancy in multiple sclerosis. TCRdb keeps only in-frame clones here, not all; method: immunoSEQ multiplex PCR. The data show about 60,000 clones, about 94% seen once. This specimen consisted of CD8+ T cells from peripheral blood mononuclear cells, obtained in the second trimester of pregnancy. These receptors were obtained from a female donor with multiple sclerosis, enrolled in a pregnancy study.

The CDR3 DNA is TGTGCCAGCAGTTTCGACAGGGGGCGCGGAGCCTACAATGAGCAGTTCTTC. Translated, it gives CASSFDRGRGAYNEQFF. The V call is TRBV28, the J call TRBJ2-1; TRBD1 matches 10 bases. CDR1 and CDR2 from the germline V gene are MDHEN and SYDVKM. J gave up 2 bases and V 3 bases, and 7 bases lay outside the gene matches. This CDR3 spans 17 amino acids.

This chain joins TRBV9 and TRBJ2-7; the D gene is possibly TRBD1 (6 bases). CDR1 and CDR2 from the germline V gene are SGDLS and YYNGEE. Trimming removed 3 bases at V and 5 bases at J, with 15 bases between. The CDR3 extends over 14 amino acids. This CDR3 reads CASSGSLQGHEQYF. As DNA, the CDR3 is TGTGCCAGCAGCGGTTCACTACAGGGTCACGAGCAGTACTTC.

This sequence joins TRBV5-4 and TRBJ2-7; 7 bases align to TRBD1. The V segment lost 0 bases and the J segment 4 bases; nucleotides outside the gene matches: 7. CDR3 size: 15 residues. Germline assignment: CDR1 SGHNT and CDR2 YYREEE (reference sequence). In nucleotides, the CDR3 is TGTGCCAGCAGCTTGGCCCCGACAGGGCAGTACGAGCAGTACTTC. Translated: CASSLAPTGQYEQYF.

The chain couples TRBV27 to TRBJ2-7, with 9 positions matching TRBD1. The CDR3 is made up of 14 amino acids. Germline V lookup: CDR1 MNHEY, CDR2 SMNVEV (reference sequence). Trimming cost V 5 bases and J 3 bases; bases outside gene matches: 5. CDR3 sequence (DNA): TGTGCCAGCAGTCCCGGGACAGGGTTCTACGAGCAGTACTTC. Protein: CASSPGTGFYEQYF.

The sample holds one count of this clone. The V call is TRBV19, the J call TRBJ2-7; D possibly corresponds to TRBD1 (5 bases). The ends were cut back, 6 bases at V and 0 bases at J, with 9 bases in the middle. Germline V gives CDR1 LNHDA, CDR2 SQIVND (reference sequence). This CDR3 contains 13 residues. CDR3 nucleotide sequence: TGTGCCAGTAGCCAGACAGCCTCCTACGAGCAGTACTTC. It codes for CASSQTASYEQYF.

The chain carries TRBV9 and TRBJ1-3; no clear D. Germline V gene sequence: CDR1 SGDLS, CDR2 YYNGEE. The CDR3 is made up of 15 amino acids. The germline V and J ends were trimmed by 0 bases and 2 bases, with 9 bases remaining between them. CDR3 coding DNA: TGTGCCAGCAGCGTAGACGGGTTGGCTGGAAACACCATATATTTT. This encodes CASSVDGLAGNTIYF.

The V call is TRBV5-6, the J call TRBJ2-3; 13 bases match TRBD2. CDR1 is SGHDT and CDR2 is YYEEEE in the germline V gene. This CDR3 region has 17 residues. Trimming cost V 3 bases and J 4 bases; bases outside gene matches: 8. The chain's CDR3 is CASSSGTSGIRADTQYF. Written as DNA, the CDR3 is TGTGCCAGCAGCTCCGGGACTAGCGGGATTCGGGCAGATACGCAGTATTTT.

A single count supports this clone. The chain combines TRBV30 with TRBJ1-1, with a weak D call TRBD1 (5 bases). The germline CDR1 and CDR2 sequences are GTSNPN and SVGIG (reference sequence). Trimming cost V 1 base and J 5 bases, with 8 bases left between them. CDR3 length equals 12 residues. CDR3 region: CAWSGGGTEAFF. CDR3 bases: TGTGCCTGGAGTGGGGGCGGAACTGAAGCTTTCTTT.

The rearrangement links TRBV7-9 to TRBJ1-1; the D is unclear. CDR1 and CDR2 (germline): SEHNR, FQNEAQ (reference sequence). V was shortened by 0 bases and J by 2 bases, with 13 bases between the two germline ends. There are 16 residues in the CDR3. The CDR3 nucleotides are TGTGCCAGCAGCTTAGCGCCTTACAGTCCTAACACTGAAGCTTTCTTT. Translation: CASSLAPYSPNTEAFF.

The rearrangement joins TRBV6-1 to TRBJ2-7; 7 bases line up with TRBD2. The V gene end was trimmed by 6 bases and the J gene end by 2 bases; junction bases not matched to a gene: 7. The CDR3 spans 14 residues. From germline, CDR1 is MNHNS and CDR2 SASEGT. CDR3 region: CASSPGTTTYEQYF. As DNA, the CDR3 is TGTGCCAGCAGCCCCGGGACTACTACCTACGAGCAGTACTTC.

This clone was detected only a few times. This chain's CDR3 is CASRGQGEQETQYF. The CDR3 region has the DNA TGCGCCAGCAGGGGACAGGGGGAGCAAGAGACCCAGTACTTC. The chain carries TRBV5-1 and TRBJ2-5; 11 bases map to TRBD1. The CDR3 runs to 14 residues. The ends lost 5 bases at V and 2 bases at J; junction bases unmatched: 2. CDR1 and CDR2 (germline): SGHRS, YFSETQ.

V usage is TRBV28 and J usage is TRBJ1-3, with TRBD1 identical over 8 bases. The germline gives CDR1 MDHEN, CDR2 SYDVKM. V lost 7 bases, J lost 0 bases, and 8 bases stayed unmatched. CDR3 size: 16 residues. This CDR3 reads CASTLTGVYSGNTIYF. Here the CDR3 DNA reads TGTGCCAGCACCTTGACAGGGGTCTACTCTGGAAACACCATATATTTT.

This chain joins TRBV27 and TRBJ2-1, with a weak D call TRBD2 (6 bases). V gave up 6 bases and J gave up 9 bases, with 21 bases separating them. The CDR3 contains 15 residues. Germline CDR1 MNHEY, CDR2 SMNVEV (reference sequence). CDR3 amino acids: CASSTNLQGGGEQFF. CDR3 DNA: TGTGCCAGCAGCACGAACCTTCAGGGAGGAGGTGAGCAGTTCTTC.

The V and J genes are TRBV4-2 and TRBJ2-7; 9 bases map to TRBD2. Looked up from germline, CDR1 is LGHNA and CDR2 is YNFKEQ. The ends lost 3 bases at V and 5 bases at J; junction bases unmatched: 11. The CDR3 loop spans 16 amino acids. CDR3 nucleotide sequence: TGTGCCAGCAGCCAGGAGTTTAGCGGGAGTGGAAACGAGCAGTACTTC. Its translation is CASSQEFSGSGNEQYF.

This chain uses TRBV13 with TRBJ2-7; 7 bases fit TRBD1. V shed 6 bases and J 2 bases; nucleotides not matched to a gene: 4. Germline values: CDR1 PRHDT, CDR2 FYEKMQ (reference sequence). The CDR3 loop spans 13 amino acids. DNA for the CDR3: TGTGCCAGCAGTCCGGGACAGACCTACGAGCAGTACTTC. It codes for CASSPGQTYEQYF.

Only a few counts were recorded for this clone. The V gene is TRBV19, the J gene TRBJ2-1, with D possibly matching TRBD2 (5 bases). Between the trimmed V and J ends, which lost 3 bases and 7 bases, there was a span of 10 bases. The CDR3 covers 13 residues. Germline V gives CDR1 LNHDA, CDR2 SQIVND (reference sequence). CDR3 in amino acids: CASSIGSGNEQFF. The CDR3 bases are TGTGCCAGTAGTATTGGGTCGGGAAATGAGCAGTTCTTC.

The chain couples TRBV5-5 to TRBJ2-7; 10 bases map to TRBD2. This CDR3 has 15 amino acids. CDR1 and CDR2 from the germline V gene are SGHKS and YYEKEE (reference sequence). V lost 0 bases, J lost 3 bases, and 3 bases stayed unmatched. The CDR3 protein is CASSLAASGSYEQYF. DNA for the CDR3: TGTGCCAGCAGCTTGGCCGCTAGCGGGAGCTACGAGCAGTACTTC.

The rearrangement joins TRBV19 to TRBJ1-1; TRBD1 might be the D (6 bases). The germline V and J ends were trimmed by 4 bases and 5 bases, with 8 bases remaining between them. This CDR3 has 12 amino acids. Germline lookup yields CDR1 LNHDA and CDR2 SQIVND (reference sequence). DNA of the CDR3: TGTGCCAGTAGTAACAGGGAGACTGAAGCTTTCTTT. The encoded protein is CASSNRETEAFF.

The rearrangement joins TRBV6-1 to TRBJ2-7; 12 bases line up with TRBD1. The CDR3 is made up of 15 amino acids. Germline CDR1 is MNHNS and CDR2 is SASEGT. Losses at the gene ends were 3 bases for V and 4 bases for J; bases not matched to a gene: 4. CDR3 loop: CASSEGTGGLYEQYF. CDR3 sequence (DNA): TGTGCCAGCAGTGAGGGGACAGGGGGCCTTTACGAGCAGTACTTC.

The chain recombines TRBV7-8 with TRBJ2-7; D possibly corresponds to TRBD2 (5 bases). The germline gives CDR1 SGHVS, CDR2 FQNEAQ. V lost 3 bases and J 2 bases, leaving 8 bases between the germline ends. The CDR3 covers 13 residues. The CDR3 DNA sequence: TGTGCCAGCAGCTTTAGCGTTGCCTACGAGCAGTACTTC. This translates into CASSFSVAYEQYF.

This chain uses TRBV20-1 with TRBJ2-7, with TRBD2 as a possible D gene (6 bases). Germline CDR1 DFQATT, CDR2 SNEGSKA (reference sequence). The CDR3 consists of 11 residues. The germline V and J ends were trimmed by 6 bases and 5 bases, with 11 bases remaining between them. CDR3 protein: CSARLVDEQYF. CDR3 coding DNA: TGCAGTGCGAGACTAGTCGACGAGCAGTACTTC.

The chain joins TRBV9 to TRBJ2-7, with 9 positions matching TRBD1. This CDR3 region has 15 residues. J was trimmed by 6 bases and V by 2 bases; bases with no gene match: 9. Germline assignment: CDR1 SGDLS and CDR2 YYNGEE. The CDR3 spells CASSVQPGQGIEQYF. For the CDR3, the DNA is TGTGCCAGCAGCGTTCAACCGGGACAGGGCATCGAGCAGTACTTC.

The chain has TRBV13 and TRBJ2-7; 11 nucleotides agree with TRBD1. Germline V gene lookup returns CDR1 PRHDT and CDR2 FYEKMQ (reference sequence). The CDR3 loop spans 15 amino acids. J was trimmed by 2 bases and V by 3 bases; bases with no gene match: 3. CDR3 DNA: TGTGCCAGCAGCTTGTTGGGACAGGGGGCCTACGAGCAGTACTTC. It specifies CASSLLGQGAYEQYF.

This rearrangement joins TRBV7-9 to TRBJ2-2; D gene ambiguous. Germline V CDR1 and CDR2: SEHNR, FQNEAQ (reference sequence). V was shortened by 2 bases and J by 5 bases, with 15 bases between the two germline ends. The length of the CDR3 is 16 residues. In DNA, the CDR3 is TGTGCCAGCAGCTTAACTACGGGTGTGATGACCGGGGAGCTGTTTTTT. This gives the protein CASSLTTGVMTGELFF.

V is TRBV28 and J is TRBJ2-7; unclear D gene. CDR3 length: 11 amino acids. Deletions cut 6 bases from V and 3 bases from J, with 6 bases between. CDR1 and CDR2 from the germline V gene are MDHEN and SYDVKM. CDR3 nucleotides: TGTGCCAGCAGGAACAGCTACGAGCAGTACTTC. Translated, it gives CASRNSYEQYF. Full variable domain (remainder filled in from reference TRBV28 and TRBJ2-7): DVKVTQSSRYLVKRTGEKVFLECVQDMDHENMFWYRQDPGLGLRLIYFSYDVKMKEKGDIPEGYSVSREKKERFSLILESASTNQTSMYLCASRNSYEQYFGPGTRLTVT.